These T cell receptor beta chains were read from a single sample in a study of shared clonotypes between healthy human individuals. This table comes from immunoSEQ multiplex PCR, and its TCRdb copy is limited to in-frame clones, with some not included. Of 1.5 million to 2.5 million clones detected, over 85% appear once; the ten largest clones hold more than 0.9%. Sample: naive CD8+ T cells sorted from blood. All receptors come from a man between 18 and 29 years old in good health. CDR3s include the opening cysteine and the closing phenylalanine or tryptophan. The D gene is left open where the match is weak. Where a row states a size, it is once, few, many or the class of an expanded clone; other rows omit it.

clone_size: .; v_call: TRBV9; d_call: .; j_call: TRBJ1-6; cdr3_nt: TGTGCCAGCAGCCCCCCCAACTATAATTCACCCCTCCACTTT; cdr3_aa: CASSPPNYNSPLHF
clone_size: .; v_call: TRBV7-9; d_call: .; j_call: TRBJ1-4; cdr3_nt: TGTGCCAGCAGCAAGTTAGGGGCAGCTAATGAAAAACTGTTTTTT; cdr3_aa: CASSKLGAANEKLFF
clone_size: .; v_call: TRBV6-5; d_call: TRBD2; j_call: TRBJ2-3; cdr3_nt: TGTGCCAGCAGCGGACTAGGGGATACGCAGTATTTT; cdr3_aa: CASSGLGDTQYF
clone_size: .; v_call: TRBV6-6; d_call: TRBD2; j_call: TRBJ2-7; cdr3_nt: TGTGCCAGCAGTTACGCGGGGGGAGGTCCGTACGAGCAGTACTTC; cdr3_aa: CASSYAGGGPYEQYF
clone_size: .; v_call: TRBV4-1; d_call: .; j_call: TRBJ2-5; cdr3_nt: TGCGCCAGCAGCCCGTACACCGGGGCCGGATGGACCCAGTACTTC; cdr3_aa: CASSPYTGAGWTQYF
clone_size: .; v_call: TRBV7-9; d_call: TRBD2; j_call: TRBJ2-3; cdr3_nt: TGTGCCAGCAGCTTAGCCACTAGCGGGAGGCCGTTAAGCACAGATACGCAGTATTTT; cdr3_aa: CASSLATSGRPLSTDTQYF
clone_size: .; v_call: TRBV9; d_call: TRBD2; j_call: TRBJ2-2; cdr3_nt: TGTGCCAGCAGCGTAGAGGGCGGGTGGGTAGCGGGAGGGCCTTATACCGACACCGGGGAGCTGTTTTTT; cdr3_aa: CASSVEGGWVAGGPYTDTGELFF
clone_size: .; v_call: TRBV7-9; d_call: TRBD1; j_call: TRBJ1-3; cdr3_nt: TGTGCCAGCAGCTTACCGGGACAGGGACTTGGAAACACCATATATTTT; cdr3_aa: CASSLPGQGLGNTIYF
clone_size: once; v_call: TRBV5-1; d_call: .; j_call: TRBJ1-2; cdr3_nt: TGCGCCAGCAGCTTGGTTTCCGTTGCGGTTGGCTACACCTTC; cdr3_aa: CASSLVSVAVGYTF
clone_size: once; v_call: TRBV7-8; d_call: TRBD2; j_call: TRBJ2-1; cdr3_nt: TGTGCCAGCAGCCGACTAGCGGGGGGGGACAATGAGCAGTTCTTC; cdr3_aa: CASSRLAGGDNEQFF
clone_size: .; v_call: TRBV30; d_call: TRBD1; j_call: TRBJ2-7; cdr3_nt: TGTGCCTGCTTATTCCGGGACAGCTACGAGCAGTACTTC; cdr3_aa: CACLFRDSYEQYF
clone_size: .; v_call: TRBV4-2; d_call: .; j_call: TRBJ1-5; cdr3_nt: TGTGCCAGCAGCCAAGAAGGGACCAGAAGCAATCAGCCCCAGCATTTT; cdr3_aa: CASSQEGTRSNQPQHF
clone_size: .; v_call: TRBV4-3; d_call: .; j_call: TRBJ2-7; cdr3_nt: TGCGCCAGCAGCCAAGAACCTAGCGAGACCCTCTACGAGCAGTACTTC; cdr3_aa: CASSQEPSETLYEQYF
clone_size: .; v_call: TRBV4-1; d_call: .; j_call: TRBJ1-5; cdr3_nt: TGCGCCAGCAGCCAAAAACAGGGTTATCAGCCCCAGCATTTT; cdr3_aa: CASSQKQGYQPQHF
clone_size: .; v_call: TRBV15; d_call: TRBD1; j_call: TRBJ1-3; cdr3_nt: TGTGCCACCAGCAGCGACGGGACAGGGCACTCTGGAAACACCATATATTTT; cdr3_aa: CATSSDGTGHSGNTIYF
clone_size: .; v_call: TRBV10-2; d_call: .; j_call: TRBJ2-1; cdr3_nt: TGCGCCAGCAGTCCATTAGCGGAGAGCTCCTACAATGAGCAGTTCTTC; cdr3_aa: CASSPLAESSYNEQFF
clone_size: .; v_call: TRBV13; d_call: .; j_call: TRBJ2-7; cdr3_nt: TGTGCCAGCAGCCCAGCCCCAGCGCTAGAGCAGTACTTC; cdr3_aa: CASSPAPALEQYF
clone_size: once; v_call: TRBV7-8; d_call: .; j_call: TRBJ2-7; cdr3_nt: TGTGCCAGCAGCTTAGCGCTAGACAGTTACGAGCAGTACTTC; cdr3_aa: CASSLALDSYEQYF
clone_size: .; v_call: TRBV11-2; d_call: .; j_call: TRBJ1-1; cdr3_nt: TGTGCCAGCAGCTTATTCCCCGGAAACACTGAAGCTTTCTTT; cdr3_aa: CASSLFPGNTEAFF
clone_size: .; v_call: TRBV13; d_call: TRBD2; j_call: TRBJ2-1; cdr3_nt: TGTGCCAGCAACGTGGGAGCGGGGTCCTACAATGAGCAGTTCTTC; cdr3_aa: CASNVGAGSYNEQFF
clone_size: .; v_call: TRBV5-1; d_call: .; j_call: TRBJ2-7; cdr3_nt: TGCGCCAGCAGCTTGGTTAGCGGAACCTACGAGCAGTACTTC; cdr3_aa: CASSLVSGTYEQYF
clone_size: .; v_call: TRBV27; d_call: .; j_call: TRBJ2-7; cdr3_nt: TGTGCCAGCAGTCTTGGGGGCCACGAGCAGTACTTC; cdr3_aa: CASSLGGHEQYF
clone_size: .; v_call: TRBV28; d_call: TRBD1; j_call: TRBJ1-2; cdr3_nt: TGTGCCAGCAGGGAGGCAGGGGGGGCCTATGGCTACACCTTC; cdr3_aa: CASREAGGAYGYTF
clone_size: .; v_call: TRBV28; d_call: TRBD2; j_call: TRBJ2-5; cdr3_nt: TGTGCCAGCAGTTTTTTTCCAGGAGGGGAGGGGGAGACCCAGTACTTC; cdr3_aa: CASSFFPGGEGETQYF
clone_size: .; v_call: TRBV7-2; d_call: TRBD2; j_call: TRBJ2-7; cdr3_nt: TGTGCCAGCAGCTTCCTCGGCGGGAGTTCCGAGCAGTACTTC; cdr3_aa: CASSFLGGSSEQYF
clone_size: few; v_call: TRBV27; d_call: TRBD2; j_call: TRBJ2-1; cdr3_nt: TGTGCCAGCAGTTTCCCCTCCCCAGCGGGACGCTCCTACAATGAGCAGTTCTTC; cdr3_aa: CASSFPSPAGRSYNEQFF
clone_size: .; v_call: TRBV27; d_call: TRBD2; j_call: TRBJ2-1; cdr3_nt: TGTGCCAGCAGCCTACTCCGACTAGCGGGATCTCGTCTCGACAATGAGCAGTTCTTC; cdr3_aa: CASSLLRLAGSRLDNEQFF